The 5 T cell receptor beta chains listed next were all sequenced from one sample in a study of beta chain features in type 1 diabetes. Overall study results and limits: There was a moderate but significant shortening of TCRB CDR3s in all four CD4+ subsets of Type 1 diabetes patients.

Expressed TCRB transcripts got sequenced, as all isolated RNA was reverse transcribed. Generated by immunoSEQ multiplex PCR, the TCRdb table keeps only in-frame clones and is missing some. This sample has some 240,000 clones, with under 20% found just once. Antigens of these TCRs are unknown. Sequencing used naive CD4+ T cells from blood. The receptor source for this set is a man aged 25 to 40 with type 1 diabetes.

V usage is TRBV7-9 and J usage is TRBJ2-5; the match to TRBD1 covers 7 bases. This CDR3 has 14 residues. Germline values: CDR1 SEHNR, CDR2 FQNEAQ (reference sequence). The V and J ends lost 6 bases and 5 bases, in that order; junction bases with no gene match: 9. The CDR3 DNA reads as TGTGCCAGCAGTCAGGAAGGGGGCCTGGAGACCCAGTACTTC. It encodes CASSQEGGLETQYF.

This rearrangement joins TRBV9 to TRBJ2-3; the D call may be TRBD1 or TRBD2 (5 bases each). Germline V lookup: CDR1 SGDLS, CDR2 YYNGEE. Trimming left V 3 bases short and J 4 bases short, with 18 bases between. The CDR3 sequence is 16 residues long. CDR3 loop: CASSAHGAQTSDTQYF. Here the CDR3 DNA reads TGTGCCAGCAGCGCCCACGGGGCACAAACATCAGATACGCAGTATTTT.

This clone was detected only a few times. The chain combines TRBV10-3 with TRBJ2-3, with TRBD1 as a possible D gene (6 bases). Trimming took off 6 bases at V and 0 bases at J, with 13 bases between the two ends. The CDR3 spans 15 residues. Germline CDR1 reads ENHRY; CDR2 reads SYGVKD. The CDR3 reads CAIRKTQGSTDTQYF. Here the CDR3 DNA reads TGTGCCATCAGGAAAACCCAGGGGAGCACAGATACGCAGTATTTT.

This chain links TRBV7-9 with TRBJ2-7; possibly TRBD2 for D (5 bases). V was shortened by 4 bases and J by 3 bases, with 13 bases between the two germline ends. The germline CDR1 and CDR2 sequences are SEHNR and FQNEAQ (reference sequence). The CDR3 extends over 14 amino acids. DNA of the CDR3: TGTGCCAGCAGCTCCGAGAGCGGCCTCTACGAGCAGTACTTC. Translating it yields CASSSESGLYEQYF.

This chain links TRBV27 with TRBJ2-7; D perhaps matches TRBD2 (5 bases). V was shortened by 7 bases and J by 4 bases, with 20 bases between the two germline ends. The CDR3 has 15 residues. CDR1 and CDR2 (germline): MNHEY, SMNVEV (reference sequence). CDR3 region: CASNLEGIRRYEQYF. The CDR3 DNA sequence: TGTGCCAGCAATCTAGAGGGAATCCGTAGGTACGAGCAGTACTTC.